Below are 13 T cell receptor beta chains sequenced from a single sample in a study of beta chain features in type 1 diabetes. These receptors have no known antigen. Expressed TCRB transcripts were sequenced, since all the RNA that had been isolated was reverse transcribed. TCRdb's copy holds only in-frame clones and misses some; the assay was immunoSEQ multiplex PCR. Found here are under 350,000 clones, about 23% of them singletons; the top ten hold approximately 0.011%. Whole-study results and caveats: All four CD4+ subsets from Type 1 diabetes patients carried moderately but significantly shorter TCRB CDR3s.

Sequencing input: naive CD4+ T cells from blood. The receptor set was obtained from a woman aged 30 to 39 with type 1 diabetes.

This clone is a singleton in its sample. The V and J genes are TRBV11-2 and TRBJ2-3; 11 positions agree with TRBD2. Unmatched junction bases numbered 8, after V lost 5 bases and J lost 4 bases. The CDR3 consists of 16 residues. The germline V gene has CDR1 SGHAT and CDR2 FQNNGV. The CDR3 loop is CASSNRPSGRSDTQYF. The CDR3 nucleotides are TGTGCCAGCAGCAATAGACCTAGCGGGAGGTCAGATACGCAGTATTTT.

The J gene is TRBJ1-2, the V gene TRBV5-1, with D hard to call. The CDR3 loop spans 14 amino acids. V was clipped by 1 base and J by 0 bases, with 7 bases between them. Looked up from germline, CDR1 is SGHRS and CDR2 is YFSETQ. CDR3 nucleotide sequence: TGCGCCAGCAGCTTGACAAGTGCTAACTATGGCTACACCTTC. Residues: CASSLTSANYGYTF.

The chain combines TRBV27 with TRBJ1-1; D is undetermined. Trimming removed 4 bases at V and 10 bases at J, with 16 bases between. The germline CDR1 and CDR2 sequences are MNHEY and SMNVEV (reference sequence). There are 13 residues in the CDR3. The CDR3 spells CASSYHGPGVAFF. The CDR3 DNA reads as TGTGCCAGCAGTTACCACGGACCCGGGGTAGCTTTCTTT.

This clone was found a few times. The gene calls are TRBV18 and TRBJ2-3, with D maybe TRBD1 (6 bases). CDR3 size: 14 residues. V shed 3 bases and J shed 6 bases, with 13 bases lying between them. Germline-derived CDR1 and CDR2 are KGHSH and LQKENI. The CDR3 protein is CASSPLPGHDTQYF. In DNA, the CDR3 is TGTGCCAGCTCACCGTTGCCGGGACATGATACGCAGTATTTT.

The chain is built from TRBV2 and TRBJ1-5; the match to TRBD1 covers 7 bases. The J segment lost 1 base and the V segment lost 6 bases, leaving 6 bases of the junction unmatched. The CDR3 sequence is 15 residues long. Germline V gene lookup returns CDR1 SNHLY and CDR2 FYNNEI. The CDR3 sequence is CASRERTGSNQPQHF. The CDR3 coding sequence is TGTGCCAGCAGGGAAAGGACAGGCAGCAATCAGCCCCAGCATTTT.

J is TRBJ2-7 and V is TRBV4-1; 9 bases fit TRBD1. Trimming removed 3 bases from V and 1 base from J; junction bases left unmatched: 7. The CDR3 is 16 residues long. Germline V CDR1 and CDR2: MGHRA, YSYEKL. The CDR3 sequence is CASSHRQGVGSYEQYF. For the CDR3, the DNA is TGCGCCAGCAGCCACCGACAGGGGGTGGGGTCCTACGAGCAGTACTTC.

This clone was counted a few times. This chain connects TRBV4-2 to TRBJ2-2; 9 nucleotides line up with TRBD1. The trim removed 4 bases at V and 5 bases at J, leaving 5 bases unmatched. Per germline, CDR1 LGHNA and CDR2 YNFKEQ. The CDR3 runs to 15 residues. CDR3 in amino acids: CASSLTGGRTGELFF. The CDR3 region has the DNA TGTGCCAGCAGCCTTACAGGGGGCAGAACCGGGGAGCTGTTTTTT.

This rearrangement joins TRBV30 to TRBJ2-5; TRBD2 matches at 8 bases. Losses at the gene ends were 1 base for V and 4 bases for J; bases not matched to a gene: 11. CDR1 GTSNPN and CDR2 SVGIG come from the germline V gene (reference sequence). The CDR3 consists of 16 residues. CDR3 sequence: CAWSEGAGEGLETQYF. The CDR3 DNA is TGTGCCTGGAGTGAGGGAGCGGGAGAGGGCCTAGAGACCCAGTACTTC.

This clone was recorded a few times. The chain recombines TRBV30 with TRBJ2-7; 8 nucleotides align to TRBD2. The CDR3 covers 14 residues. Trimming at V came to 4 bases and at J to 3 bases, leaving 8 bases not matched to a gene. Germline V gene lookup returns CDR1 GTSNPN and CDR2 SVGIG (reference sequence). The CDR3 nucleotides are TGTGCCTGGAACCCCGGACTAGCTCTCTACGAGCAGTACTTC. This gives the protein CAWNPGLALYEQYF.

This clone was seen only a few times. The J gene is TRBJ2-1, the V gene TRBV2; 9 nucleotides align to TRBD2. The ends lost 3 bases at V and 4 bases at J; junction bases unmatched: 4. CDR1 is SNHLY and CDR2 is FYNNEI in the germline V gene. This CDR3 is 15 amino acids long. CDR3 amino acids: CASSDTSGRYNEQFF. Here the CDR3 DNA reads TGTGCCAGCAGTGACACTAGCGGGCGTTACAATGAGCAGTTCTTC. The full variable domain, completed using reference TRBV2 and TRBJ2-1, is EPEVTQTPSHQVTQMGQEVILRCVPISNHLYFYWYRQILGQKVEFLVSFYNNEISEKSEIFDDQFSVERPDGSNFTLKIRSTKLEDSAMYFCASSDTSGRYNEQFFGPGTRLTVL.

This clone occurred a few times. V is TRBV19 and J is TRBJ1-2; the match to TRBD1 covers 11 bases. Germline assignment: CDR1 LNHDA and CDR2 SQIVND (reference sequence). This CDR3 is built from 13 residues. V trimming: 9 bases; J trimming: 8 bases; junction bases outside the gene matches: 8. The CDR3 is CASRGQGALGYTF. The DNA for the CDR3 is TGTGCCAGCAGAGGACAGGGGGCCTTGGGCTACACCTTC.

This clone was seen a handful of times. J is TRBJ1-1 and V is TRBV7-3; D not resolved. The V end lost 3 bases, the J end lost 3 bases, and 8 bases lay between the germline ends. Germline V lookup: CDR1 SGHTA, CDR2 FQGTGA. This CDR3 is built from 13 residues. This CDR3 is CASSFEVDTEAFF. DNA of the CDR3: TGTGCCAGCAGCTTCGAGGTAGACACTGAAGCTTTCTTT.

This clone has a handful of counts. The gene calls are TRBV5-1 and TRBJ2-7; D is perhaps TRBD1 (6 bases). V was cut by 4 bases and J by 3 bases, with 8 bases left in between. The germline CDR1 and CDR2 sequences are SGHRS and YFSETQ. CDR3 length equals 12 residues. The CDR3 protein is CASSGDIYEQYF. The CDR3 DNA follows: TGCGCCAGCAGCGGGGACATCTACGAGCAGTACTTC.